A selection of T cell receptor beta chains follows, all from one sample in a study of shared clonotypes between healthy human individuals. Repertoires were generated with immunoSEQ multiplex PCR, while TCRdb's copy carries only in-frame clones and drops some. Of roughly 1 million clones listed, approximately 68% were seen once; the top ten hold nearly 1.5%. Sequencing used memory CD4+ T cells sorted from blood. The receptors here all came from a man aged 18 to 35 in good health. Each CDR3 is given with its conserved first and last residue. A D gene is named only where the DNA matches it firmly. Clone size appears in some rows only: once, few, many, or a class for an expanded clone.

size | D | J | V | DNA | CDR3
- | - | TRBJ1-3 | TRBV19 | TGTGCCAGTAGTATAGATGTCGGACGGCTCTCTGGAAACACCATATATTTT | CASSIDVGRLSGNTIYF
- | - | TRBJ1-2 | TRBV6-1 | TGTGCCAGCAGTGAAATGGGGGGCAGCTATGGCTACACCTTC | CASSEMGGSYGYTF
once | - | TRBJ2-2 | TRBV2 | TGTGCCAGCAGCCCCAGATCAGGACTGCCCGGGGAGCTGTTTTTT | CASSPRSGLPGELFF
- | - | TRBJ1-6 | TRBV7-2 | TGTGCCAGCAGCTTACAATACAATTCACCCCTCCACTTT | CASSLQYNSPLHF
- | TRBD1 | TRBJ2-5 | TRBV10-2 | TGCGCCAGCAGTGGACCTGGGACAGGGGTTTCGGAGACCCAGTACTTC | CASSGPGTGVSETQYF
- | - | TRBJ2-2 | TRBV25-1 | TGTGCCAGCAGTGAGCGGGGTTCCGGGGAGCTGTTTTTT | CASSERGSGELFF
few | TRBD2 | TRBJ2-5 | TRBV9 | TGTGCCAGCAGCGTAGGGTATAGCGGGACTGGGGAAGAGACCCAGTACTTC | CASSVGYSGTGEETQYF
- | - | TRBJ2-7 | TRBV11-2 | TGTGCCAGCAGCCGGTTATCGGGCACGGCCTACGAGCAGTACTTC | CASSRLSGTAYEQYF
- | TRBD2 | TRBJ2-3 | TRBV27 | TGTGCCAGCCGACTAGCGGGAGGTCCAGATACGCAGTATTTT | CASRLAGGPDTQYF
once | - | TRBJ2-2 | TRBV7-9 | TGTGCCAGCAGCTTGGGACAAGCCGGTACCGGGGAGCTGTTTTTT | CASSLGQAGTGELFF
- | - | TRBJ2-6 | TRBV10-1 | TGCGCCAGCAGTGAGTCAGTCGGCTCTGGGGCCAACGTCCTGACTTTC | CASSESVGSGANVLTF
- | TRBD2 | TRBJ2-1 | TRBV28 | TGTGCCAGCAGCCTCAAACTGACTAAGCGGGAGCACAATGAGCAGTTCTTC | CASSLKLTKREHNEQFF
- | - | TRBJ2-5 | TRBV5-4 | TGTGCCAGCAGCTTGGTGGCCGGGGAGACCCAGTACTTC | CASSLVAGETQYF
- | - | TRBJ2-7 | TRBV7-9 | TGTGCCAGCAGCTTAGGTGTTTCGGGGACTTCCCTTGGGGAGCAGTACTTC | CASSLGVSGTSLGEQYF
- | TRBD1 | TRBJ1-2 | TRBV2 | TGTGCCAGCTACAGGCAGGGGGTCGGCTACACCTTC | CASYRQGVGYTF
- | - | TRBJ2-3 | TRBV10-2 | TGCGCCAGCAGTCCTGGCACCTCTCGTAGCACAGATACGCAGTATTTT | CASSPGTSRSTDTQYF
- | - | TRBJ2-5 | TRBV7-2 | TGTGCCAGCAGCCTTGTCGGGGGCGGGTTTAAAGAGACCCAGTACTTC | CASSLVGGGFKETQYF
- | TRBD2 | TRBJ2-3 | TRBV10-3 | TGTGCCATCAGTGGTAGCGGGGGGGCGATCGCAGATACGCAGTATTTT | CAISGSGGAIADTQYF
- | TRBD2 | TRBJ2-3 | TRBV30 | TGTGCCTGGAGTCCAACTGGACTAGCGGGGGGCCAGGCTACGCAGTATTTT | CAWSPTGLAGGQATQYF
- | - | TRBJ2-2 | TRBV10-3 | TGTGCCATCATCGAAGGCCCGGGAACCGGGGAGCTGTTTTTT | CAIIEGPGTGELFF
- | TRBD1 | TRBJ2-1 | TRBV9 | TGTGCCAGCAGCGTAGACGGACAGGGAAGGAATGAGCAGTTCTTC | CASSVDGQGRNEQFF
- | - | TRBJ1-1 | TRBV29-1 | TGCAGCGTTGCTCATGGGGTCACTGAAGCTTTCTTT | CSVAHGVTEAFF
- | - | TRBJ2-1 | TRBV7-7 | TGTGCTAGCAGTCCCGTGAGGAGCTCCTACAATGAGCAGTTCTTC | CASSPVRSSYNEQFF
- | - | TRBJ2-7 | TRBV29-1 | TGCAGCGTTGAGGGGGCGGCCTACGAGCAGTACTTC | CSVEGAAYEQYF